Shown below are 9 T cell receptor beta chains from a single sample sequenced in a study of blood T cell repertoires in COVID-19. Assay: immunoSEQ multiplex PCR; the TCRdb copy retains only in-frame clones and omits some. This repertoire shows around 260,000 clones, around 90% found once; its top ten account for under 3%. The source material was peripheral blood. These receptors came from a person aged 18-30 years with COVID-19, enrolled during active disease.

The rearrangement uses TRBV18 and TRBJ1-2; D is possibly TRBD1 (5 bases). This CDR3 is 15 amino acids long. Trimming took 0 bases from V and 4 from J, leaving 12 bases between them. The germline CDR1 and CDR2 sequences are KGHSH and LQKENI. CDR3 sequence reads: CASSPPVAGSYGYTF. As DNA, the CDR3 is TGTGCCAGCTCACCACCTGTCGCAGGGTCCTATGGCTACACCTTC. The variable domain in full, with the rest retrieved from reference TRBV18 and TRBJ1-2, is NAGVMQNPRHLVRRRGQEARLRCSPMKGHSHVYWYRQLPEEGLKFMVYLQKENIIDESGMPKERFSAEFPKEGPSILRIQQVVRGDSAAYFCASSPPVAGSYGYTFGSGTRLTVV.

The CDR3 DNA reads TGTGCCAGCAGCTCCCCGGCAGGGGGCACCCCTGAAGCTTTCTTT. Protein: CASSSPAGGTPEAFF. The chain carries TRBV7-9 and TRBJ1-1; 8 bases are shared with TRBD1. CDR3 length: 15 amino acids. Germline V lookup: CDR1 SEHNR, CDR2 FQNEAQ (reference sequence). V dropped 4 bases and J dropped 6; count of bases not matched to a gene: 10. The full variable domain, rest sourced from reference TRBV7-9 and TRBJ1-1, is DTGVSQNPRHKITKRGQNVTFRCDPISEHNRLYWYRQTLGQGPEFLTYFQNEAQLEKSRLLSDRFSAERPKGSFSTLEIQRTEQGDSAMYLCASSSPAGGTPEAFFGQGTRLTVV.

The J gene is TRBJ2-7, the V gene TRBV6-5, with 10 bases identical to TRBD2. The V gene's germline CDR1 is MNHEY and CDR2 SVGAGI. CDR3 length equals 13 residues. Losses at the gene ends were 10 bases for V and 4 bases for J; bases not matched to a gene: 7. CDR3 coding DNA: TGTGCCATATCAGCGGGAGGGCTTTACGAGCAGTACTTC. This gives the protein CAISAGGLYEQYF.

The CDR3 region has the DNA TGTGCCAGCAGTCCTAGCGGGGCTGAGAAGCTTGGAAACACCATATATTTT. As protein: CASSPSGAEKLGNTIYF. The chain is built from TRBV6-6 and TRBJ1-3; D might be TRBD1 (5 bases). The CDR3 is 17 amino acids. V was clipped by 5 bases and J by 3 bases, with 20 bases between them. Per germline, CDR1 MNHNY and CDR2 SVGAGI (reference sequence).

The chain links TRBV28 to TRBJ1-6; TRBD1 matches at 8 bases. The germline CDR1 and CDR2 sequences are MDHEN and SYDVKM. This CDR3 is 16 amino acids long. V was pared by 6 bases and J by 0 bases, with 4 bases of the junction left unmatched. The DNA for the CDR3 is TGTGCCAGCAGGACAGGGGAAAACTCCTATAATTCACCCCTCCACTTT. This translates into CASRTGENSYNSPLHF. Supplemented by reference TRBV28 and TRBJ1-6, the full variable domain reads DVKVTQSSRYLVKRTGEKVFLECVQDMDHENMFWYRQDPGLGLRLIYFSYDVKMKEKGDIPEGYSVSREKKERFSLILESASTNQTSMYLCASRTGENSYNSPLHFGNGTRLTVT.

This sequence joins TRBV7-3 and TRBJ2-1; D is unclear. CDR3 length: 17 amino acids. V dropped 2 bases and J dropped 0 bases, with 14 bases sitting between them. CDR1 is SGHTA and CDR2 is FQGTGA in the germline V gene. CDR3 residues: CASSLLPTADSYNEQFF. The CDR3, as DNA: TGTGCCAGCAGCTTACTGCCTACCGCTGACTCCTACAATGAGCAGTTCTTC.

The chain is built from TRBV6-2 or TRBV6-3 and TRBJ1-3, with a possible D match to TRBD1 (6 bases). Germline V gene data show CDR1 as MNHEY and CDR2 as SVGEGT. Trimming cost V 2 bases and J 4 bases, with 18 bases left between them. The CDR3 extends over 17 amino acids. The CDR3 coding sequence is TGTGCCAGCAGTTACCGGACAGTTCGGCGCCCCGGAAACACCATATATTTT. Its protein product is CASSYRTVRRPGNTIYF.

The rearrangement links TRBV2 to TRBJ2-2; 8 nucleotides match TRBD2. The CDR3 contains 16 residues. V lost 8 bases and J lost 4; bases outside the gene matches: 12. The germline V gene encodes CDR1 SNHLY and CDR2 FYNNEI. CDR3 in amino acids: CASSYGAGATTGELFF. The CDR3, as DNA: TGTGCCAGCTCCTACGGAGCGGGAGCCACCACCGGGGAGCTGTTTTTT.

The chain has TRBV11-2 and TRBJ2-5; 8 bases align to TRBD2. CDR1 and CDR2 from the germline V gene are SGHAT and FQNNGV. Unmatched junction bases numbered 8, after V lost 3 bases and J lost 2 bases. The CDR3 contains 16 residues. CDR3 in DNA: TGTGCCAGCAGCTTTTTTAGCGGGACACCTCAAGAGACCCAGTACTTC. The encoded protein is CASSFFSGTPQETQYF.